The 18 T cell receptor beta chains listed next were all sequenced from one sample in a study of tumor-infiltrating lymphocytes in primary liver carcinoma. Starting material for RNA and DNA co-extraction consisted of about 17-31 mg of unsorted bulk tissue. A primer matching the constant region was used to make TCR beta cDNA from about 500 ng of total RNA. Slightly modified ARM-PCR, run as three nested multiplex PCR rounds, produced the TCR beta libraries. Use of TRBV1-TRBV30 forward primers with a C-beta reverse primer characterized the first two PCR rounds, which lasted roughly 9 cycles each. In TCRdb, the multiplex PCR reads were re-called with MiXCR into one record per CDR3 protein. The sample contains around 40,000 distinct CDR3 sequences, around 70% of which appear only once. Sequenced material: liver tumor tissue from sampling region 2. The subset here: tumor region T2, inferior pole. These receptors all stem from a man in his forties or fifties with primary liver carcinoma and hepatitis B virus infection.

Worth noting for this clonotype: One end of the junction varies from germline; a read error may be responsible. V is TRBV11-2 and J is TRBJ2-7; D remains unclear. The CDR3 is 14 amino acids. Germline V gene sequence: CDR1 SGHAT, CDR2 FQNNGV. CDR3 residues: CVSSTKRNSYEQYF. CDR3 sequence (DNA): TGTGTCAGCAGCACTAAGAGGAACTCCTACGAGCAGTACTTC.

This clonotype occurred once. Germline is not matched at one junction end, which may reflect a read error. V and J are TRBV11-3 and TRBJ1-1; weak D call: TRBD1 (5 bases). Germline-derived CDR1 and CDR2 are SGHNT and YENEEA. The CDR3 loop spans 13 amino acids. This chain's CDR3 is CAISTGLNTGAIF. CDR3 nucleotides: TGTGCCATCAGCACAGGTTTGAACACTGGAGCTATCTTT.

The chain links TRBV29-1 to TRBJ2-3; TRBD2 matches 7 bases. CDR1 and CDR2 from the germline V gene are SQVTM and ANQGSEA. The CDR3 spans 14 residues. Germline trimming cut 7 bases from V and 0 bases from J; bases unmatched to any gene: 7. CDR3 region: CSGGAGASTDTQYF. As DNA, the CDR3 is TGCAGCGGCGGGGCGGGAGCCAGCACAGATACGCAGTATTTT.

In the case of this clonotype: As the CDR3 is not closed by the conserved phenylalanine or tryptophan, this likely results from a read error. V gene TRBV11-2 combines with J gene TRBJ2-1; weak D call: TRBD2 (6 bases). This CDR3 has 15 residues. CDR1 and CDR2 (germline): SGHAT, FQNNGV. The DNA for the CDR3 is TGTGCCGGCAGCTTCAGCGGGCCACTCGACAATGAGCAGTTCTCC. This sequence encodes CAGSFSGPLDNEQFS.

In regard to this clonotype: One junction end disagrees with the germline gene, perhaps due to a read error. This chain connects TRBV6-6 to TRBJ1-1; TRBD1 aligns across 10 bases. Germline CDR1 MNHNY, CDR2 SVGAGI (reference sequence). CDR3 length: 14 residues. This chain's CDR3 is CASKYDRGLPETFF. The CDR3, as DNA: TGTGCCAGCAAATATGACAGGGGGCTTCCTGAAACTTTCTTT.

Concerning this clonotype itself: Germline is not matched at one junction end, which may reflect a read error. V and J are TRBV6-1 and TRBJ2-2; D might be TRBD2 (6 bases). This CDR3 spans 17 amino acids. Germline loops: CDR1 MNHNS, CDR2 SASEGT. This CDR3 is CTSSVNRTGEDTGELFF. CDR3 nucleotides: TGTACCAGCAGTGTAAACCGGACCGGGGAGGACACCGGGGAGCTGTTTTTT.

About this clonotype: A read error may account for a junction end that differs from germline. V usage is TRBV5-6 and J usage is TRBJ2-1; possibly TRBD2 for D (6 bases). The germline gives CDR1 SGHDT, CDR2 YYEEEE. This CDR3 spans 17 amino acids. CDR3 sequence: CASSLAGGAGSRNEQSF. CDR3 coding DNA: TGTGCCAGCAGCCTAGCCGGGGGTGCGGGGAGTAGAAATGAGCAGTCCTTC.

With respect to this clonotype: This may be a read error: a much more frequent sequence differs by one nucleotide. The chain carries TRBV5-1 and TRBJ1-3; no firm D call. Trimming removed 4 bases from V and 1 base from J, with 6 bases in between. Germline CDR1 is SGHRS and CDR2 is YFSETQ. This CDR3 has 13 amino acids. The CDR3 spells CASSVGSGNTIYF. CDR3 sequence (DNA): TGCGCCAGCAGCGTTGGATCTGGAAACACCATATATTTT.

Concerning this clonotype: At one end the junction does not follow the germline gene, possibly because of a read error. The chain joins TRBV10-2 to TRBJ2-7; 7 positions agree with TRBD1. Germline-derived CDR1 and CDR2 are WSHSY and SAAADI. CDR3 size: 14 residues. CDR3 in DNA: TGCGCCAGCAGTCCCACAGGGGACCGGGAAGAGCAGTGCTTC. It is translated as CASSPTGDREEQCF.

Note on this clonotype: One end of the junction fails to match germline, which may point to a read error. This rearrangement joins TRBV5-1 to TRBJ2-2, with a weak D call TRBD2 (5 bases). The germline V gene encodes CDR1 SGHRS and CDR2 YFSETQ. The CDR3 has 15 residues. CDR3 nucleotide sequence: TGTGCCAGCAGCTCGGCGGGTTCGAACATCGGGGAGCTGTTTTTT. As protein: CASSSAGSNIGELFF.

This clonotype was picked up one time. The missing conserved phenylalanine or tryptophan at the end of this CDR3 makes a read error likely. The rearrangement uses TRBV11-3 and TRBJ2-1; D gene ambiguous. Germline V gene data show CDR1 as SGHNT and CDR2 as YENEEA. This CDR3 region has 12 residues. This CDR3 is CASNLNANEQFI. The CDR3 DNA follows: TGTGCTAGCAACTTAAATGCCAATGAGCAGTTCATC.

On this clonotype itself: The CDR3 end shows no conserved phenylalanine or tryptophan, and so a read error is likely. The chain is built from TRBV11-2 and TRBJ2-7, with D perhaps matching TRBD1 or TRBD2 (5 bases each). The end of the DNA is better explained by TRBJ2-1, so the J call may be wrong. The CDR3 is made up of 15 amino acids. Germline assignment: CDR1 SGHAT and CDR2 FQNNGV. CDR3 amino acids: CASSLGDGNPYEQFI. CDR3 sequence (DNA): TGTGCCAGCAGCTTAGGGGACGGAAACCCATACGAGCAGTTCATC.

As regards this clonotype: The CDR3 does not end in the conserved phenylalanine or tryptophan, so this is likely a read error. The chain joins TRBV5-1 to TRBJ2-2; unclear D gene. The CDR3 is 15 amino acids. Germline V gene data show CDR1 as SGHRS and CDR2 as YFSETQ. CDR3 region: CTSRTRTGNTGELFI. The CDR3 DNA sequence: TGCACCAGCAGAACCCGGACGGGGAACACCGGGGAGCTGTTTATT.

Of note for this clonotype: Possible read error: a much larger clone is one base away. The V gene is TRBV2, the J gene TRBJ2-7; possibly TRBD1 for D (5 bases). The CDR3 consists of 14 residues. CDR1 and CDR2 from the germline V gene are SNHLY and FYNNEI. The CDR3 reads CASSEGIMTAERYF. The CDR3 region has the DNA TGTGCCAGCAGTGAAGGAATAATGACAGCTGAGCGGTACTTC.

This clonotype was recorded only once. One junction end does not reproduce the germline sequence, and a read error may be involved. The chain recombines TRBV12-3 or TRBV12-4 with TRBJ2-5; TRBD1 is a possible D gene (7 bases). The CDR3 has 16 amino acids. The CDR3 is CASSLSSGQGGETRYF. DNA for the CDR3: TGTGCCAGTAGTTTAAGCAGCGGTCAGGGGGGAGAGACCCGGTACTTC.

Points on this clonotype: The junction shows a germline mismatch at one end, possibly a read error. This chain uses TRBV11-2 with TRBJ1-2; D perhaps matches TRBD1 (6 bases). CDR3 length: 13 amino acids. Germline-derived CDR1 and CDR2 are SGHAT and FQNNGV. The CDR3: CASSYNPGEGYSF. The CDR3 DNA follows: TGTGCCAGCAGCTATAACCCAGGGGAAGGCTATAGCTTC.

As regards this clonotype: The junction shows a germline mismatch at one end, possibly a read error. V and J are TRBV14 and TRBJ2-7, with TRBD1 matching over 9 bases. The germline gives CDR1 SGHDN, CDR2 FVKESK. The CDR3 is made up of 15 amino acids. Here the CDR3 reads CANSRPGQGAYEQYF. The CDR3 DNA is TGTGCCAACAGCCGACCGGGACAGGGCGCCTACGAGCAGTATTTC.

With regard to this clonotype: The germline gene is not matched at one end of the junction; a read error may be the cause. V gene TRBV11-1 combines with J gene TRBJ2-1, with D unresolved. The CDR3 runs to 13 residues. In germline, CDR1 is SGHAT, CDR2 FQDESV (reference sequence). The CDR3, as DNA: TGTGTCACCAGCTTTTCTGAAATCCATGAGCACTTCTTC. Its translation: CVTSFSEIHEHFF.